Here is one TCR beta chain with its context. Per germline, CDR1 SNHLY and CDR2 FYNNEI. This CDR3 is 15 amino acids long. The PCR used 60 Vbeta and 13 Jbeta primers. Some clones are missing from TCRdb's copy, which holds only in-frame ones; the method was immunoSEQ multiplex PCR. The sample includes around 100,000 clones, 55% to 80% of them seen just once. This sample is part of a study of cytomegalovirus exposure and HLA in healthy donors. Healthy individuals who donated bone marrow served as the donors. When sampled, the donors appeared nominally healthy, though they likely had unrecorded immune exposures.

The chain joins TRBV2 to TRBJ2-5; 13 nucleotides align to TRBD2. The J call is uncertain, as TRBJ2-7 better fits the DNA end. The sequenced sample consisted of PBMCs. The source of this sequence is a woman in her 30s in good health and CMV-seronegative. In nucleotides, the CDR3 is TGTGCCAGCAGCCTGGGACTAGCGGGACCCTACGAGCAGTACTTC. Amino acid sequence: CASSLGLAGPYEQYF.